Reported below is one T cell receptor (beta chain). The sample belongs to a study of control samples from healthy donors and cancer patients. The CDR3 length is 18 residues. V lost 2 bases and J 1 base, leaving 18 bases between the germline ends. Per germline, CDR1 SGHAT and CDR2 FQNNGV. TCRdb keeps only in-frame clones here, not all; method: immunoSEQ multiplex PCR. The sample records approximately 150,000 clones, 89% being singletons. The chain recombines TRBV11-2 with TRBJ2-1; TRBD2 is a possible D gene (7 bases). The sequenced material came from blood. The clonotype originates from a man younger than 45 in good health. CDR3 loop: CASSLLVGGAVSYNEQFF. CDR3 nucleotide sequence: TGTGCCAGCAGCTTATTGGTTGGGGGGGCGGTATCCTACAATGAGCAGTTCTTC.